This T cell receptor beta chain was recorded in a study of Ad26.COV2.S vaccination and SARS-CoV-2 variants. Study background: Ad26.COV2.S, an intramuscular injection, was given once or twice 56 days apart.

Specified treatment: about 20 received Ad26.COV2.S at low or high dose, single or two shots; 5 received placebo; per-sample allocation not given. Collection of the samples took place on day 63 after the first injection of vaccine or placebo. To note about this clone: Its specificity is not known.

Study observations and caveats: Breadth measured for non-spike TCRs was similar across vaccine and placebo recipients. Analytic work on TCR breadth and depth might have understated the full extent of total T cell responses.

This CDR3 comprises 13 residues. V shed 8 bases, J shed 1 base, and the junction held 2 bases outside the gene matches. Germline CDR1 and CDR2: SGHTA and FQGNSA. Only in-frame clones appear in the TCRdb table, and some are missing; sequencing was by immunoSEQ multiplex PCR. The repertoire holds more than 300,000 clones, about 87% seen once, with around 6.6% in the top ten. This specimen was peripheral blood, taken in a trial of Ad26.COV2.S vaccine versus placebo. This chain uses TRBV7-2 with TRBJ2-3; 8 nucleotides line up with TRBD2. This receptor was taken from a person aged 18 to 59 who received the Ad26.COV2.S COVID-19 vaccine or a placebo. The DNA of the CDR3 is TGTGCCAGCCGAGCGGGGGGCACAGATACGCAGTATTTT. This sequence encodes CASRAGGTDTQYF.